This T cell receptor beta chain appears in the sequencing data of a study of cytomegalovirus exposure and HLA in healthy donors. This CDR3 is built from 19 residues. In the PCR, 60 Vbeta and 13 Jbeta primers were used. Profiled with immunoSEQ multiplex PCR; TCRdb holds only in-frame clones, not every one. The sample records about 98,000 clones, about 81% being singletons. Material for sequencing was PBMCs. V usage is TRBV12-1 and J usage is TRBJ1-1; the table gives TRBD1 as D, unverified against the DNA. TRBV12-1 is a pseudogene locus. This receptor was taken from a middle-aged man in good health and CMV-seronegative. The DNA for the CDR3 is TGTGCCAGCAGCTTTGCGATTTTGAGGGACAGGGGGCTAAACACTGAAGCTTTCTTT. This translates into CASSFAILRDRGLNTEAFF.